This TCR beta chain was sequenced in a study of beta chain features in type 1 diabetes. Of the isolated RNA, all was reverse transcribed, and so the sequenced material was expressed TCRB transcripts. Here immunoSEQ multiplex PCR was the method, and the copy in TCRdb shows in-frame clones only, minus some. The table lists about 290,000 clones, about 8.5% of them singletons. Per germline, CDR1 SSHAT and CDR2 FNYEAQ (reference sequence). Trimming removed 1 base from V and 5 bases from J, with 13 bases in between. This CDR3 contains 15 residues. The chain combines TRBV7-7 with TRBJ2-3; TRBD1 or TRBD2 may be the D gene (5 bases each). Sequenced input: central memory CD4+ T cells from blood. This TCR was recovered from a woman aged 18-35 years in good health. DNA for the CDR3: TGTGCCAGCAGCTTAGGCGGGCTGCAGGGAGATACGCAGTATTTT. Translating it yields CASSLGGLQGDTQYF.